This TCR beta chain derives from a study of T cell responses to AZD1222 COVID-19 vaccine. Using immunoSEQ multiplex PCR, the repertoire was profiled, and TCRdb retains in-frame clones only, with some absent. The sample holds 40,000 to 60,000 clones; roughly 90% are singletons and the top ten take 0.9% to 1.2%. Per germline, CDR1 SEHNR and CDR2 FQNEAQ (reference sequence). This CDR3 comprises 15 residues. Trimming removed 9 bases from V and 4 bases from J, with 21 bases in between. The receptor's source is an adult who received the AZD1222 COVID-19 vaccine. This chain links TRBV7-9 with TRBJ1-1; perhaps TRBD1 as D (5 bases). The sequences come from peripheral blood, collected 28 days after the second AZD1222 dose. DNA for the CDR3: TGTGCCAGTACCAACTTGGGGGGGTACGCCACTGAAGCTTTCTTT. Its translation is CASTNLGGYATEAFF.